The 5 T cell receptor beta chains presented below share a single source sample, sequenced in a study of tumor-infiltrating lymphocytes in primary liver carcinoma (dated by TCRdb to the late 2010s). Instrument used: Illumina HiSeq 2500. TCRbeta-specific cDNA was reverse-transcribed from around 500 ng total RNA using a constant-region primer and ProtoScript II reverse transcriptase. TCRbeta libraries were built with three nested multiplex PCR rounds, a slightly modified ARM-PCR procedure. Each of the first two PCR rounds ran for about 10 cycles using multiplex TRBV1-TRBV30 forward primers together with a Cbeta reverse primer. TCRdb handled the public reads itself, with Q25 trimming in fastp and clone calling in MiXCR, and kept productive beta chains. Rows with a matching CDR3 protein are joined into one entry that keeps the most common DNA and genes. The sample profile shows some 95,000 distinct CDR3 sequences; around 68% of them were found once. The leading ten clones occupy around 27% of the sample.

Total RNA and DNA were co-extracted from 20-30 mg of bulk tissue with the AllPrep DNA/RNA mini kit, without cell sorting. Specimen: tumor-adjacent normal liver tissue. The receptors were gathered from a man between 40 and 49 years old with primary liver carcinoma and hepatitis B virus infection.

To note about this clonotype: It may be a read error: a sequence one base away is much more abundant. The chain has TRBV4-1 and TRBJ2-4, with TRBD2 matching over 8 bases. The CDR3 length is 15 residues. V was clipped by 11 bases and J by 1 base; unmatched bases: 10. Germline V lookup: CDR1 MGHRA, CDR2 YSYEKL. CDR3 loop: CARGPGGGAKNIQYF. The CDR3 DNA sequence: TGCGCCCGCGGCCCGGGAGGGGGGGCCAAAAACATTCAGTACTTC.

Details on this clonotype: The conserved phenylalanine or tryptophan is not found at the CDR3 terminus, so this likely reflects a read error. The DNA is omitted, as the CDR3 cannot be located on it reliably, and the CDR3 follows TCRdb's listing. The V gene is TRBV11-2, the J gene TRBJ2-7; the table's D call, TRBD1, has no DNA check behind it. CDR1 and CDR2 (germline): SGHAT, FQNNGV. Counting both end residues, the CDR3 totals 12 amino acids. The CDR3: CASQGGEDEQNS.

As concerns this clonotype: The junction departs from the called germline gene at one end, perhaps through a read error. The chain is built from TRBV11-3 and TRBJ2-3, with 7 bases that match TRBD2. The CDR3 loop spans 13 amino acids. CDR1 is SGHNT, CDR2 YENEEA, per germline. The CDR3 is CASSAGDVDTQYF. The CDR3 bases are TGTGCCAGCAGCGCGGGGGACGTGGATACACAGTATTTT.

The chain carries TRBV7-9 and TRBJ1-3, with D unclear. Germline values: CDR1 SEHNR, CDR2 FQNEAQ (reference sequence). CDR3 length: 14 residues. V lost 3 bases and J lost 0, with 6 bases in between. The CDR3 sequence: CASSLGFSGNTIYF. The DNA for the CDR3 is TGTGCCAGCAGCTTGGGCTTCTCTGGAAACACCATATATTTT.

This clonotype came up many times. The rearrangement links TRBV6-4 to TRBJ2-1; TRBD2 aligns across 14 bases. The germline gives CDR1 MRHNA, CDR2 SNTAGT. This CDR3 is built from 15 residues. V gave up 3 bases and J gave up 6 bases; unmatched junction bases: 1. CDR3 amino acids: CASSEGTSGSNEQFF. DNA of the CDR3: TGTGCCAGCAGTGAGGGGACTAGCGGGAGCAATGAGCAGTTCTTC.